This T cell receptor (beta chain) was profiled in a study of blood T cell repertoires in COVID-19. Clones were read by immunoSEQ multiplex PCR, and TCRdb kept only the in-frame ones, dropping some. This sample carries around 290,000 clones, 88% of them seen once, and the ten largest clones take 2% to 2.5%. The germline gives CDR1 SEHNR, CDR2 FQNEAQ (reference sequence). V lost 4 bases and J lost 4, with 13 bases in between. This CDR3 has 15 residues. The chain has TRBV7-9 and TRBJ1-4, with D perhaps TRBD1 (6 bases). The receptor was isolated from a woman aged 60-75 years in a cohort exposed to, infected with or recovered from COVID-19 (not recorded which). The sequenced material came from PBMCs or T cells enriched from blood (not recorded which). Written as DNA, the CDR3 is TGTGCCAGCAGCTCGCAGGGGTCGCTTAATGAAAAACTGTTTTTT. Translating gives CASSSQGSLNEKLFF.